This record covers a single T cell receptor beta chain. Its antigen is undetermined. The data derive from a study of monozygotic twins with inflammatory bowel disease. Points from the study as a whole: It was in IBD patients that TCRbeta diversity (inverse Simpson) was lower than in healthy co-twins. Possibly because of limited power, concordant and discordant twins showed no difference in repertoire similarity.

A 6-nucleotide sample barcode was carried by the UMIs, which template switching added. The authors ran two nested PCRs of approximately 16 and 10 cycles on TCRalpha and TCRbeta cDNA. After re-calling the 5' RACE reads, TCRdb lists one entry per CDR3 protein, DNA absent. The sample includes 420,000 or so distinct CDR3 sequences. Germline V lookup: CDR1 MNHEY, CDR2 SMNVEV (reference sequence). The CDR3 totals 15 residues. The J gene is TRBJ1-1, the V gene TRBV27; absent DNA, TCRdb's TRBD1 call cannot be checked. The receptor was isolated from a human donor with ulcerative colitis or Crohn's disease, or a healthy co-twin of an affected twin (not recorded which). What was sequenced was blood. The CDR3 sequence is CASSLGTGPNTEAFF.